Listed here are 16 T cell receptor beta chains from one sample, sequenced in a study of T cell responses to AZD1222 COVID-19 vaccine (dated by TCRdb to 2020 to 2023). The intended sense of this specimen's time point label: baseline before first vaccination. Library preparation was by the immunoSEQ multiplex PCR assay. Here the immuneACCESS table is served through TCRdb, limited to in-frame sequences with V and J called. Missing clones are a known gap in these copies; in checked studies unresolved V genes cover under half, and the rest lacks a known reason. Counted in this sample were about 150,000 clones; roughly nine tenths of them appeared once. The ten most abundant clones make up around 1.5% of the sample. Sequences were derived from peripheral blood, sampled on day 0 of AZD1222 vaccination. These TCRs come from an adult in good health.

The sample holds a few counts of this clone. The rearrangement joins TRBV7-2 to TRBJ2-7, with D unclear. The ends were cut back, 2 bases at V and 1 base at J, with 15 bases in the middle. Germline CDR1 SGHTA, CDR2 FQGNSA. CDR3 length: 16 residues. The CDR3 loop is CASSLRSKASSYEQYF. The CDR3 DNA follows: TGTGCCAGCAGCTTAAGGAGTAAGGCCAGTTCCTACGAGCAGTACTTC.

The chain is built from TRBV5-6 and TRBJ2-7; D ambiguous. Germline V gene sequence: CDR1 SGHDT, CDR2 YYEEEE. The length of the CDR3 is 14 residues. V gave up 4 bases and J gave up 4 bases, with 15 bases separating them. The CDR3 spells CASSLGAVLYEQYF. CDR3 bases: TGTGCCAGCAGCCTGGGCGCAGTTTTGTACGAGCAGTACTTC.

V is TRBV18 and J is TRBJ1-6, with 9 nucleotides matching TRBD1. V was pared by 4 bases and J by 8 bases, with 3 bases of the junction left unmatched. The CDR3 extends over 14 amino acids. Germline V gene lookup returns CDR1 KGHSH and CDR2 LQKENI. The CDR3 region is CASSRTGEDSPLHF. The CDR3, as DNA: TGTGCCAGCTCACGGACAGGGGAGGATTCACCCCTCCACTTT.

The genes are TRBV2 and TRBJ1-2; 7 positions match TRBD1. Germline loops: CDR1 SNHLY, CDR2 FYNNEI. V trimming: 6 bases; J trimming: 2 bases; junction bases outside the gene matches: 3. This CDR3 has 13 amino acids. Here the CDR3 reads CASSLQGNYGYTF. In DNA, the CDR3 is TGTGCCAGCAGCCTACAGGGGAACTATGGCTACACCTTC.

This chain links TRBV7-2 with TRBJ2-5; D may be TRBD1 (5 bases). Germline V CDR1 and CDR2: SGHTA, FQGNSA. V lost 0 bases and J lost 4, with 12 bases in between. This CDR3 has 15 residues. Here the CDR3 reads CASSLARASPETQYF. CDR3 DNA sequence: TGTGCCAGCAGCTTAGCCAGGGCCAGCCCAGAGACCCAGTACTTC.

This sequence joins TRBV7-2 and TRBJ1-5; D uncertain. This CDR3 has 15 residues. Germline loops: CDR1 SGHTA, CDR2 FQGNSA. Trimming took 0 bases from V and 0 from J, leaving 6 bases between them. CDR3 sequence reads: CASSLAPYSNQPQHF. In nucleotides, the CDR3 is TGTGCCAGCAGCTTAGCGCCTTATAGCAATCAGCCCCAGCATTTT.

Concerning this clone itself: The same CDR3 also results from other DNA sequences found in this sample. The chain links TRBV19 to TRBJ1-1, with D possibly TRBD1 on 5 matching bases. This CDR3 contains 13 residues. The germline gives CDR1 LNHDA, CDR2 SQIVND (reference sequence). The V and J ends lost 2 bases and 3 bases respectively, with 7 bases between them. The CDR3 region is CASSIQGDTEAFF. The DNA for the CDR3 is TGTGCCAGTAGTATACAGGGCGACACTGAAGCTTTCTTT.

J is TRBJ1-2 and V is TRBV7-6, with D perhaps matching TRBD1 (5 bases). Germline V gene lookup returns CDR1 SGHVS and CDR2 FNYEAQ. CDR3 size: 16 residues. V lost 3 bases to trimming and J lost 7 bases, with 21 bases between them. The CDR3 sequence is CASSLAYRDLGGGYTF. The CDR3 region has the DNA TGTGCCAGCAGCTTGGCATACCGGGACCTCGGAGGTGGCTACACCTTC. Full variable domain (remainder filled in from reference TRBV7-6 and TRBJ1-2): GAGVSQSPRYKVTKRGQDVALRCDPISGHVSLYWYRQALGQGPEFLTYFNYEAQQDKSGLPNDRFSAERPEGSISTLTIQRTEQRDSAMYRCASSLAYRDLGGGYTFGSGTRLTVV.

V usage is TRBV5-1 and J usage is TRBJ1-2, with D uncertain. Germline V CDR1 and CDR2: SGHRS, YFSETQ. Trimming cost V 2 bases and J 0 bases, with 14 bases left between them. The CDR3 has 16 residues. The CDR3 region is CASSLDSGGANYGYTF. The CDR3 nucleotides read TGCGCCAGCAGCTTAGATTCCGGAGGAGCTAACTATGGCTACACCTTC. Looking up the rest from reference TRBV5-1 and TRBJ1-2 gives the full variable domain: KAGVTQTPRYLIKTRGQQVTLSCSPISGHRSVSWYQQTPGQGLQFLFEYFSETQRNKGNFPGRFSGRQFSNSRSEMNVSTLELGDSALYLCASSLDSGGANYGYTFGSGTRLTVV.

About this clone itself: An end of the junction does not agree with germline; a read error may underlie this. The CDR3 DNA sequence: TGTGCTAGCAGCTTTTTTGAAGGCTACGAGCAGTACTTC. Translated, it gives CASSFFEGYEQYF. The chain recombines TRBV7-7 with TRBJ2-7, with D unresolved. In germline, CDR1 is SSHAT, CDR2 FNYEAQ (reference sequence). The CDR3 is 13 residues long. The entire variable domain, with the rest obtained from reference TRBV7-7 and TRBJ2-7, is as follows: GAGVSQSPRYKVTKRGQDVTLRCDPISSHATLYWYQQALGQGPEFLTYFNYEAQPDKSGLPSDRFSAERPEGSISTLTIQRTEQRDSAMYRCASSFFEGYEQYFGPGTRLTVT.

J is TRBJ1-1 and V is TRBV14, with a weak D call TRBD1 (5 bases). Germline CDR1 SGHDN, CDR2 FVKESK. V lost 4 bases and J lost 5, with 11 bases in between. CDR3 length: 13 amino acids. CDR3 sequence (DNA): TGTGCCAGCAGCCTAGGTAGGGGTACTGAAGCTTTCTTT. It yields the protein CASSLGRGTEAFF.

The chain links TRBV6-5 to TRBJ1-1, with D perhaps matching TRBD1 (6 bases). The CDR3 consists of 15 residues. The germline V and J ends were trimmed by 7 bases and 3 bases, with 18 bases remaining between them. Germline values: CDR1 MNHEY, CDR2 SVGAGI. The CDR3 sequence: CASNKRRGKDTEAFF. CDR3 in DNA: TGTGCCAGCAACAAAAGAAGGGGGAAGGACACTGAAGCTTTCTTT.

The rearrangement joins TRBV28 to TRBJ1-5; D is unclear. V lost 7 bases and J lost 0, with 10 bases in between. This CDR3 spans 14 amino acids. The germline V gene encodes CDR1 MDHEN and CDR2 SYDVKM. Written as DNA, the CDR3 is TGTGCCAGCATGTTGGGGTATAGCAATCAGCCCCAGCATTTT. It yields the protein CASMLGYSNQPQHF.

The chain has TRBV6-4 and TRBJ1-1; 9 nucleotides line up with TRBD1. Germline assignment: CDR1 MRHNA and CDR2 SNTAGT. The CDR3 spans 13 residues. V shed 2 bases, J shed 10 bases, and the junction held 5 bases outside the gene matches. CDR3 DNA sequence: TGTGCCAGCAGTGACCCCGGGACAGGGTTAGCTTTCTTT. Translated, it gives CASSDPGTGLAFF.

For the CDR3, the DNA is TGTGCCAGCAGTGATGAGGTGCGACAGGGCGATGGCTACACCTTC. Its protein product is CASSDEVRQGDGYTF. J is TRBJ1-2 and V is TRBV6-1, with 7 bases matching TRBD1. V lost 3 bases, J lost 6 bases, and 10 bases stayed unmatched. The CDR3 length is 15 residues. Per the germline V gene, CDR1 is MNHNS and CDR2 is SASEGT.

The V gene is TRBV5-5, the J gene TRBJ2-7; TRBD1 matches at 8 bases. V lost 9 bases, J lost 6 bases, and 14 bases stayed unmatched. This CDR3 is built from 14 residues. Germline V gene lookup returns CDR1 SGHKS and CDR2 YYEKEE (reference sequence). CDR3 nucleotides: TGTGCCACAAGCAATTACCCCAGGGGGCTCGAGCAGTACTTC. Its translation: CATSNYPRGLEQYF.